Described below is a single T cell receptor (beta chain) sequence and its context. This sample is part of a study of CD8+ T cells in alopecia areata. RNA was isolated and reverse transcribed to cDNA, the sequencing template. Profiling relied on immunoSEQ multiplex PCR, and the TCRdb table lists in-frame clones only, not all of them. The repertoire holds around 300,000 clones, with roughly 60% as singletons. Described treatment: oral pan-JAK inhibitor, 5-10 mg twice daily. The V gene's germline CDR1 is LGHNA and CDR2 YSLEER. V was cut by 3 bases and J by 0 bases, with 17 bases left in between. CDR3 size: 18 residues.

This TCR was recovered from a human donor with alopecia areata. The sequencing here drew on CD4+ T cells sorted from blood, taken around week 54, from a patient treated with tofacitinib. The chain is built from TRBV4-3 and TRBJ2-2; no clear D. The CDR3 sequence: CASSQGAWTDANTGELFF. In nucleotides, the CDR3 is TGCGCCAGCAGCCAGGGTGCTTGGACGGACGCGAACACCGGGGAGCTGTTTTTT.